This TCR beta chain was recorded in a study of T cell changes during pregnancy in multiple sclerosis (dated by TCRdb to about 2019). General notes on the study: The study examined how the T cell repertoire changed over the course of pregnancy in women with multiple sclerosis.

The CDR3 runs 15 amino acids, cysteine and phenylalanine included. Of the read, only the CDR3 DNA is kept; its 45 bases are in frame from base 1. CDR1 and CDR2 were assigned from the germline V gene (reference sequence) as PRHDT and FYEKMQ. After removal of 3 bases from V and 5 bases from J, the junction retains 6 bases not matched to a gene. As to this clone: It lacks a known antigen. Base quality data are lacking; no much larger clone is found one base away.

Preparation of the library involved the immunoSEQ multiplex PCR assay. What TCRdb holds here is the immuneACCESS table cut down to in-frame rearrangements. Part of the clones is not present; checked against another copy, under half of the missing clones reflect an unresolved V gene, and the others are unexplained. The sample table records about 70,000 clones; 92% of these occur just once. Roughly 1.5% of the sample is taken by the ten largest. The chain is made from TRBV13 and TRBJ2-1; the junction holds 8 bases that match TRBD1. The clonotype comes from a female donor with multiple sclerosis, enrolled in a pregnancy study. The starting material was peripheral blood, obtained after pregnancy. In nucleotide form, the sequence is TGTGCCAGCAGCTTGCCCCAGGGGGCGAACAATGAGCAGTTCTTC. The translation is CASSLPQGANNEQFF.